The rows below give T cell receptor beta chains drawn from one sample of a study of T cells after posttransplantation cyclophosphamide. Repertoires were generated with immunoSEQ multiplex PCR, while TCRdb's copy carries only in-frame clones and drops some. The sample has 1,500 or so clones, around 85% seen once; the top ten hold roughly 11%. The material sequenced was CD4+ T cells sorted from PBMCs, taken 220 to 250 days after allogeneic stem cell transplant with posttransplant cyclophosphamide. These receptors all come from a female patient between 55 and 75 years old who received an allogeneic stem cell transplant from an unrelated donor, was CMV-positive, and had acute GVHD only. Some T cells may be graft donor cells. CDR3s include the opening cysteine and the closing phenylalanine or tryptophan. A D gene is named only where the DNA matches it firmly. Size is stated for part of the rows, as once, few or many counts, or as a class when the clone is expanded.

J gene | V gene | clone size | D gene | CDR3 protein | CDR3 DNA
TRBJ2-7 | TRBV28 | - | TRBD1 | CASRTGTGYHEQYF | TGTGCCAGCAGAACCGGGACAGGGTACCACGAGCAGTACTTC
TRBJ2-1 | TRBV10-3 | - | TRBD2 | CAISEFTSGTYQFF | TGTGCCATCAGTGAGTTCACTAGCGGGACCTATCAGTTCTTC
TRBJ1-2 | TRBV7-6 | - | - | CASSLAQGYGYTF | TGTGCCAGCAGCTTAGCCCAGGGATATGGCTACACCTTC
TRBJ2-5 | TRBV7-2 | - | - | CASSLRGLETQYF | TGTGCCAGCAGCCTCCGAGGGCTAGAGACCCAGTACTTC
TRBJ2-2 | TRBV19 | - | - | CASSIHSRGPGKTNTGELFF | TGTGCCAGTAGTATACACTCGAGAGGCCCCGGGAAAACGAACACCGGGGAGCTGTTTTTT
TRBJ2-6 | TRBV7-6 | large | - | CASSLTSSGANVLTF | TGTGCCAGCAGCCTCACAAGTTCTGGGGCCAACGTCCTGACTTTC
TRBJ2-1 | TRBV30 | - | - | CAWSDSLAKKQFF | TGTGCCTGGAGTGACAGCCTAGCGAAGAAGCAGTTCTTC
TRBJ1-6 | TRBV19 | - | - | CASSIPSYNSPLHF | TGTGCCAGTAGTATACCCTCTTATAATTCACCCCTCCACTTT
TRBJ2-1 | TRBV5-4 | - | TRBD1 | CASSSGQGNRYEQFF | TGTGCCAGCAGCTCGGGACAGGGGAATAGGTATGAGCAGTTCTTC
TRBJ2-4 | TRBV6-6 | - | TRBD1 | CASRPGTGVNIQYF | TGTGCCAGCAGACCCGGGACAGGAGTAAACATTCAGTACTTC
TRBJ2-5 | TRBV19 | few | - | CASSMHDGLGTQYF | TGTGCCAGTAGTATGCATGATGGGCTCGGGACCCAGTACTTC
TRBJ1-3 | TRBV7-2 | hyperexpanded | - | CASSLGPQAGNTIYF | TGTGCCAGCAGCCTTGGGCCCCAGGCTGGAAACACCATATATTTT
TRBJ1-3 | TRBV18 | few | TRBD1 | CASSPPGQRSGNTIYF | TGTGCCAGCTCACCCCCGGGACAGAGGTCGGGAAACACCATATATTTT
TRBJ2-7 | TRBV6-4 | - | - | CASSGRGLSYEQYF | TGTGCCAGCAGTGGGAGGGGACTCTCCTACGAGCAGTACTTC
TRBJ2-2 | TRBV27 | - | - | CASSRDRRINTGELFF | TGTGCCAGCAGCCGGGATCGGCGTATCAACACCGGGGAGCTGTTTTTT
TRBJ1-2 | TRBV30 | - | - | CAWSVSGQGDYTF | TGTGCCTGGAGTGTATCAGGTCAAGGGGACTACACCTTC
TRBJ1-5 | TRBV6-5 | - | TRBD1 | CASSRDRVDQPQHF | TGTGCCAGCAGTCGAGACAGGGTTGATCAGCCCCAGCATTTT
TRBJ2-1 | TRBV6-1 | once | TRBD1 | CASSRDRGANEQFF | TGTGCCAGCAGTCGGGACAGGGGTGCCAATGAGCAGTTCTTC
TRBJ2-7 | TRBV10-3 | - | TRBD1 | CAISEMTGDEQYF | TGTGCCATCAGTGAAATGACAGGGGACGAGCAGTACTTC
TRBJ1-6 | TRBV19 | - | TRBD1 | CATGQQGGSPLHF | TGTGCCACGGGACAGCAGGGTGGTTCACCCCTCCACTTT
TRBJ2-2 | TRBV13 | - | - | CASRTLTGTGELFF | TGTGCCAGCAGGACACTGACAGGCACCGGGGAGCTGTTTTTT
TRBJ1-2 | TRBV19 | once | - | CASRPATGNYGYTF | TGTGCCAGTAGACCCGCGACAGGAAACTATGGCTACACCTTC
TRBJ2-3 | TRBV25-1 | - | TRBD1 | CASREQGAGDTQYF | TGTGCCAGCAGGGAGCAGGGGGCAGGGGATACGCAGTATTTT
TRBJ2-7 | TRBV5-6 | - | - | CASSLGTATYEQYF | TGTGCCAGCAGCTTGGGAACAGCAACCTACGAGCAGTACTTC
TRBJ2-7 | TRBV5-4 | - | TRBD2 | CASSSRGISYEQYF | TGTGCCAGCAGCTCGCGGGGGATCTCCTACGAGCAGTACTTC
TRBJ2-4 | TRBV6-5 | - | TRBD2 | CASSSHRLRGGYIQYF | TGTGCCAGCAGTTCCCATCGGCTGCGGGGGGGCTACATTCAGTACTTC
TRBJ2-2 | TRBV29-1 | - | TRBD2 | CSARPGLAGAGTGELFF | TGCAGCGCCCGCCCGGGACTAGCGGGAGCGGGCACCGGGGAGCTGTTTTTT
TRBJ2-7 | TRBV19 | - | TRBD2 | CASSMSKGLAIYEQYF | TGTGCCAGTAGTATGTCCAAAGGACTAGCGATCTACGAGCAGTACTTC
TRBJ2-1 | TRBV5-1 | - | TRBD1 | CASSFVGTGNNEQFF | TGCGCCAGCAGCTTTGTCGGGACAGGGAACAATGAGCAGTTCTTC
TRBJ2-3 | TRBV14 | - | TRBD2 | CASSQDRVSGNTDTQYF | TGTGCCAGCAGCCAAGATCGGGTTAGCGGGAACACAGATACGCAGTATTTT
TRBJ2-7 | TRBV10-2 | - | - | CASSLGQFSYEQYF | TGCGCCAGCAGCCTAGGACAGTTCTCCTACGAGCAGTACTTC
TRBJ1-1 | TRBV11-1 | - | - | CASSLGQGFTEAFF | TGTGCCAGCAGCTTAGGGCAGGGGTTCACTGAAGCTTTCTTT
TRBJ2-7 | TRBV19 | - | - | CASRPSGTSYEQYF | TGTGCCAGTAGGCCGAGCGGTACCTCCTACGAGCAGTACTTC